The 10 T cell receptor beta chains reported below all come from one sample, sequenced in a study of blood T cell repertoires in COVID-19. The method was immunoSEQ multiplex PCR; TCRdb's version includes in-frame clones alone and lacks a portion of them. The data show under 200,000 clones, 88% seen once. Material: peripheral blood. These receptors were taken from a man aged 40-55 years with active or convalescent COVID-19.

This clone has only a few counts. The CDR3 nucleotides read TGTGCCAGCTCACTACAGGGAGGGGAGACCCAGTACTTC. Translation gives CASSLQGGETQYF. The chain uses TRBV18 and TRBJ2-5; a possible D gene is TRBD2 (7 bases). Germline V gene data show CDR1 as KGHSH and CDR2 as LQKENI. CDR3 size: 13 residues. The V end was cut by 4 bases, the J end by 5 bases, with 11 bases between.

This chain uses TRBV10-3 with TRBJ1-1, with 10 bases aligning to TRBD1. CDR1 is ENHRY and CDR2 is SYGVKD in the germline V gene. This CDR3 is 14 amino acids long. The J segment lost 5 bases and the V segment lost 6 bases, leaving 6 bases of the junction unmatched. The CDR3 DNA reads TGTGCCATCAGGACGGGACAGGGGTATACTGAAGCTTTCTTT. Translating gives CAIRTGQGYTEAFF.

The chain carries TRBV28 and TRBJ1-2; the D is unclear. V was shortened by 2 bases and J by 5 bases, with 6 bases between the two germline ends. The CDR3 length is 12 residues. Germline lookup yields CDR1 MDHEN and CDR2 SYDVKM. The DNA of the CDR3 is TGTGCCAGCAGTTTACGAGGGTATGGCTACACCTTC. Translation gives CASSLRGYGYTF.

J is TRBJ2-7 and V is TRBV7-9; 14 bases fit TRBD2. The J segment lost 5 bases and the V segment lost 0 bases, leaving 6 bases of the junction unmatched. CDR1 and CDR2 from the germline V gene are SEHNR and FQNEAQ (reference sequence). The CDR3 is 17 residues long. In DNA form, the CDR3 reads TGTGCCAGCAGCTTAGCCGGGACTAGCGGGAGAAGCGACGAGCAGTACTTC. It is translated as CASSLAGTSGRSDEQYF. Filled out from reference TRBV7-9 and TRBJ2-7, the complete variable domain reads DTGVSQNPRHKITKRGQNVTFRCDPISEHNRLYWYRQTLGQGPEFLTYFQNEAQLEKSRLLSDRFSAERPKGSFSTLEIQRTEQGDSAMYLCASSLAGTSGRSDEQYFGPGTRLTVT.

The genes are TRBV10-3 and TRBJ1-2; 7 positions agree with TRBD1. Germline V gene sequence: CDR1 ENHRY, CDR2 SYGVKD. The CDR3 sequence is 15 residues long. V was pared by 2 bases and J by 0 bases, with 3 bases of the junction left unmatched. Written as DNA, the CDR3 is TGTGCCATCAGTGAGGGAGGGGGCACTAACTATGGCTACACCTTC. Its protein is CAISEGGGTNYGYTF.

The V gene is TRBV9, the J gene TRBJ1-3; D not certain. Trimming stripped 0 bases from V and 4 bases from J, with 5 bases between. The CDR3 runs to 13 residues. Germline V gene sequence: CDR1 SGDLS, CDR2 YYNGEE. CDR3 protein: CASSVGRGNTIYF. CDR3 nucleotides: TGTGCCAGCAGCGTAGGGAGAGGAAACACCATATATTTT.

Only one count was recorded for this clone. The chain carries TRBV28 and TRBJ1-2; D is unresolved. The V end lost 2 bases, the J end lost 3 bases, and 7 bases lay between the germline ends. There are 13 residues in the CDR3. Germline V gene data show CDR1 as MDHEN and CDR2 as SYDVKM. The CDR3 reads CASSLNTDYGYTF. As DNA, the CDR3 is TGTGCCAGCAGTTTAAACACAGACTATGGCTACACCTTC.

The chain recombines TRBV5-1 with TRBJ1-1; TRBD1 is a possible D gene (5 bases). V was clipped by 0 bases and J by 0 bases, with 18 bases between them. The germline V gene has CDR1 SGHRS and CDR2 YFSETQ. This CDR3 contains 18 residues. This chain's CDR3 is CASSLAGGRLPMNTEAFF. The CDR3, as DNA: TGCGCCAGCAGCTTGGCCGGGGGTAGGTTGCCCATGAACACTGAAGCTTTCTTT. Drawing the rest from reference TRBV5-1 and TRBJ1-1, the complete variable domain is KAGVTQTPRYLIKTRGQQVTLSCSPISGHRSVSWYQQTPGQGLQFLFEYFSETQRNKGNFPGRFSGRQFSNSRSEMNVSTLELGDSALYLCASSLAGGRLPMNTEAFFGQGTRLTVV.

J is TRBJ1-6 and V is TRBV15; D is ambiguous. CDR3 length equals 17 residues. CDR1 LNHNV and CDR2 YYDKDF come from the germline V gene (reference sequence). With 1 base removed from V and 0 bases from J, the gap between germline ends came to 10 bases. The CDR3 bases are TGTGCCACCAGCAGAGTCATGGGGAGCTCCTATAATTCACCCCTCCACTTT. It yields the protein CATSRVMGSSYNSPLHF.

The CDR3 coding sequence is TGTGCCAGCAGTTCCCTAAGTTCTTCACCCCTCCACTTT. It specifies CASSSLSSSPLHF. The chain recombines TRBV27 with TRBJ1-6; D is unclear. This CDR3 has 13 residues. V was pared by 4 bases and J by 9 bases, with 10 bases between. The V gene's germline CDR1 is MNHEY and CDR2 SMNVEV (reference sequence).